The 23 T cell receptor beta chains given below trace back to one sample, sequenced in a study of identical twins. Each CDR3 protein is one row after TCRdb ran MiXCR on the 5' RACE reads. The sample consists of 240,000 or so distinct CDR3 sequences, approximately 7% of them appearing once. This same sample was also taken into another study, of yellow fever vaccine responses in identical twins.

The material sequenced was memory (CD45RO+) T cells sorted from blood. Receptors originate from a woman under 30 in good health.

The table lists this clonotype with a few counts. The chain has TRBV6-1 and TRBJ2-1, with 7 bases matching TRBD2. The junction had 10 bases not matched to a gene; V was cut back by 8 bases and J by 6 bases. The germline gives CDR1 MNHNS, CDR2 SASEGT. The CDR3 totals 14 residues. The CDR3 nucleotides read TGTGCCAGCGAGGGGCGGGGGAGTCTCAATGAGCAGTTCTTC. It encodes CASEGRGSLNEQFF.

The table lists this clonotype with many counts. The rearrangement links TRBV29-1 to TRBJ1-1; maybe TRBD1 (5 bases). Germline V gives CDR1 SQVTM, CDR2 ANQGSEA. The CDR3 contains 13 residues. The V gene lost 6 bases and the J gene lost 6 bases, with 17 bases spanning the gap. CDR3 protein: CSVGVGVGAEAFF. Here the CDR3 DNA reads TGCAGCGTGGGGGTGGGGGTCGGCGCTGAAGCTTTCTTT.

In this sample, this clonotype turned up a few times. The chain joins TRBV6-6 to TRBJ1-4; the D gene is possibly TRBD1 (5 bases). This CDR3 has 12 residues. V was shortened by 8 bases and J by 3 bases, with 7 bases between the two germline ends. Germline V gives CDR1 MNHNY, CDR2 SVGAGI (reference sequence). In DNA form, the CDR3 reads TGTGCCAGCGTGGGGCCTAATGAAAAACTGTTTTTT. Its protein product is CASVGPNEKLFF.

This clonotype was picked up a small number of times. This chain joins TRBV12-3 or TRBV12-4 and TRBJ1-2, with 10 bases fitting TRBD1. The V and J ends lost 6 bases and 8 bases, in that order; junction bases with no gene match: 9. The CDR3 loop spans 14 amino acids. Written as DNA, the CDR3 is TGTGCCAGCAGCCAACGACAGGGGGCGTGGGGCTACACCTTC. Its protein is CASSQRQGAWGYTF.

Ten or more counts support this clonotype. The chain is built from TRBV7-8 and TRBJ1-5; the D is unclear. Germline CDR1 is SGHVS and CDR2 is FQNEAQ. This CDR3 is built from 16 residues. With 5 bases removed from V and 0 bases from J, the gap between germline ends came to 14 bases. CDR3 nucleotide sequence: TGTGCCAGCAGCCTAATCCGGGGTTTTAGCAATCAGCCCCAGCATTTT. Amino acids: CASSLIRGFSNQPQHF.

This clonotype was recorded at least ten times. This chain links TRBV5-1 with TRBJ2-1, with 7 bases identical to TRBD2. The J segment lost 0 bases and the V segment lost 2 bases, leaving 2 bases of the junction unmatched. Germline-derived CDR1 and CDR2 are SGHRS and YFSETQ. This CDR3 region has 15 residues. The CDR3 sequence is CASSFGGSSYNEQFF. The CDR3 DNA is TGCGCCAGCAGCTTCGGCGGGAGCTCCTACAATGAGCAGTTCTTC.

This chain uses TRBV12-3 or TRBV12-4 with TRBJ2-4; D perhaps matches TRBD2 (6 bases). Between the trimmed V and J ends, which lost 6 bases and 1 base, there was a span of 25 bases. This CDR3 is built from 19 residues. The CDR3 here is CASSLRTWDSQWAKNIQYF. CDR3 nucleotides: TGTGCCAGCAGCTTGCGAACATGGGACTCACAATGGGCCAAAAACATTCAGTACTTC.

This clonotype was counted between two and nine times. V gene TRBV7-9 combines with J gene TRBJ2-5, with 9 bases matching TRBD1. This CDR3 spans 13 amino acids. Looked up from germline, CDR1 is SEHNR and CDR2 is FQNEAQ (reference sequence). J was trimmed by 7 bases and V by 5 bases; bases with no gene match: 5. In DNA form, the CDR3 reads TGTGCCAGCAGCACGGGACAGGGTACGACCCAGTACTTC. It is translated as CASSTGQGTTQYF.

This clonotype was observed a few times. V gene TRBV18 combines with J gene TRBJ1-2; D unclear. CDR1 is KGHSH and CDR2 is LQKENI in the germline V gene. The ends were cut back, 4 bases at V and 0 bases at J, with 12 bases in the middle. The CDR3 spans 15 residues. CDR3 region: CASSRGSEPNYGYTF. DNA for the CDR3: TGTGCCAGCTCACGGGGATCAGAGCCTAACTATGGCTACACCTTC. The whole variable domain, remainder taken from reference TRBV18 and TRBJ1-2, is NAGVMQNPRHLVRRRGQEARLRCSPMKGHSHVYWYRQLPEEGLKFMVYLQKENIIDESGMPKERFSAEFPKEGPSILRIQQVVRGDSAAYFCASSRGSEPNYGYTFGSGTRLTVV.

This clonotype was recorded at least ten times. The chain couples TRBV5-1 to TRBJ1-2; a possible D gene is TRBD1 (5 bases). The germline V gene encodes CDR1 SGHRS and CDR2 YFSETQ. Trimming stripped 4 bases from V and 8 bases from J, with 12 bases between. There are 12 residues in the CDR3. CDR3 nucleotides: TGCGCCAGCAGCGATGGGGACTTCGGCTACACCTTC. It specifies CASSDGDFGYTF.

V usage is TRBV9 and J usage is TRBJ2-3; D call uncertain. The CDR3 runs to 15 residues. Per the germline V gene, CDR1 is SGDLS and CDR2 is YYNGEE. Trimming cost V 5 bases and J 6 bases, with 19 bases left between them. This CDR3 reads CASSLKGGSWDTQYF. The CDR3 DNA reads TGTGCCAGCAGTTTGAAAGGCGGCTCCTGGGATACGCAGTATTTT.

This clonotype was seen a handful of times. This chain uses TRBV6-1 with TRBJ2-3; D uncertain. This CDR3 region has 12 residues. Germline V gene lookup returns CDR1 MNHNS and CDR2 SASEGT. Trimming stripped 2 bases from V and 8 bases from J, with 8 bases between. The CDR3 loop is CASSENWATQYF. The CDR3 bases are TGTGCCAGCAGTGAAAATTGGGCTACGCAGTATTTT.

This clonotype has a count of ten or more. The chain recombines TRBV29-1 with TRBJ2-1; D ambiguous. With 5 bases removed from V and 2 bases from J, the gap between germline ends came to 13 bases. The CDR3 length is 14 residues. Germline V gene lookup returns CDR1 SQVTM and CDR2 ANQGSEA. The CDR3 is CSVLSLRTYNEQFF. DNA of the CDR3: TGCAGCGTTTTGAGCCTTCGAACCTACAATGAGCAGTTCTTC.

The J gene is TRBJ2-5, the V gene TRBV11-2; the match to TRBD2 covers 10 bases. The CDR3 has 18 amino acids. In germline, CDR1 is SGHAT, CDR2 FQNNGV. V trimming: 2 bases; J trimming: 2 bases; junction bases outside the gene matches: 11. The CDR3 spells CASSLPLSGLAHQETQYF. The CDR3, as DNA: TGTGCCAGCAGCTTACCATTATCGGGACTAGCGCATCAAGAGACCCAGTACTTC.

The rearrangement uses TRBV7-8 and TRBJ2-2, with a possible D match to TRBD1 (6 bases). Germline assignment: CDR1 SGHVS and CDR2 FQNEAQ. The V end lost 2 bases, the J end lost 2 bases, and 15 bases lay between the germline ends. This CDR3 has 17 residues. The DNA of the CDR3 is TGTGCCAGCAGCTTACGTACTTTGGACAGTAACACCGGGGAGCTGTTTTTT. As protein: CASSLRTLDSNTGELFF.

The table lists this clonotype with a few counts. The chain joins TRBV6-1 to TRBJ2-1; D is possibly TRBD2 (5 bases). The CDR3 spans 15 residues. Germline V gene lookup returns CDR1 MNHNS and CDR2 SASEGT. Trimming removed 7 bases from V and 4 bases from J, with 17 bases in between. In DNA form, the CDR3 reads TGTGCCAGCAACGGCCGGGATCAAAGGTACAATGAGCAGTTCTTC. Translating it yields CASNGRDQRYNEQFF.

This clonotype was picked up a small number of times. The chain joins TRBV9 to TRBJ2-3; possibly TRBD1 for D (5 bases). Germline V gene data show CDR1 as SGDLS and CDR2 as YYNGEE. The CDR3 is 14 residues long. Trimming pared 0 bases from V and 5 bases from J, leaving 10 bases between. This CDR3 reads CASSVETDLDTQYF. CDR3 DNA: TGTGCCAGCAGCGTAGAGACAGACCTAGATACGCAGTATTTT.

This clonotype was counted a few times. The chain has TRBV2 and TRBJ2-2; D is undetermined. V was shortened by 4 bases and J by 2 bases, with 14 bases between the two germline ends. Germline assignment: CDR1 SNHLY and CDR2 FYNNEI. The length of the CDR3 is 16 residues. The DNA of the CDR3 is TGTGCCAGCAGTGTATCAGCGCCGATAAACACCGGGGAGCTGTTTTTT. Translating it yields CASSVSAPINTGELFF.

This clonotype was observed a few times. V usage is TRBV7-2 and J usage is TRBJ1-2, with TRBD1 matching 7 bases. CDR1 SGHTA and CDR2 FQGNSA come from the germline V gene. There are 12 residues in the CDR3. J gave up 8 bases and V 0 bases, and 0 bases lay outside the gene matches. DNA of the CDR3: TGTGCCAGCAGCTTAGCAGGGGGCGGCTACACCTTC. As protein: CASSLAGGGYTF.

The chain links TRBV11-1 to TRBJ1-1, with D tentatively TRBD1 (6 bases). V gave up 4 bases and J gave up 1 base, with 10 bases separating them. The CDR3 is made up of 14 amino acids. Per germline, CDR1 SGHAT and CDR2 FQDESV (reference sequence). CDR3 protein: CASSSLQGNTEAFF. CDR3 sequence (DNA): TGTGCCAGCAGCTCCTTACAGGGGAACACTGAAGCTTTCTTT.

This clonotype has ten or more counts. The CDR3 sequence is CASRKRDRDNSPLHF. The CDR3 nucleotides read TGTGCCAGCAGGAAGCGGGACAGGGATAATTCACCCCTCCACTTT. V and J are TRBV6-1 and TRBJ1-6; 9 bases fit TRBD1. J was trimmed by 5 bases and V by 6 bases; bases with no gene match: 5. Looked up from germline, CDR1 is MNHNS and CDR2 is SASEGT. The CDR3 has 15 amino acids.

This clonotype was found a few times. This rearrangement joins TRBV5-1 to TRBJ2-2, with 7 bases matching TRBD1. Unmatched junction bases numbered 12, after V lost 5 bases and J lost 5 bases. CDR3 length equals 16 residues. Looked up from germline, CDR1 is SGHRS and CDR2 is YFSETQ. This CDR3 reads CASRVDPGQRTGELFF. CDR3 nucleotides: TGCGCCAGCAGAGTCGACCCGGGACAGCGGACCGGGGAGCTGTTTTTT.

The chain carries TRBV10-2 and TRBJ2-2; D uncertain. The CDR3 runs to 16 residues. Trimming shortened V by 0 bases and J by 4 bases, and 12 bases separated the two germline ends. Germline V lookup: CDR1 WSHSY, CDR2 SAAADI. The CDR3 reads CASSESPLGITGELFF. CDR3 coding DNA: TGCGCCAGCAGTGAGTCACCTTTGGGGATCACCGGGGAGCTGTTTTTT.